These T cell receptor beta chains were read from a single sample in a study of blood T cell repertoires in COVID-19. Method: immunoSEQ multiplex PCR; TCRdb's copy keeps in-frame clones and lacks some. The sample includes 45,000 to 50,000 clones, approximately 88% seen only once; the top ten take less than 8.5%. The sequencing input was peripheral blood. The origin of the receptors is a man aged 50 to 60 with acute or convalescent COVID-19. Each CDR3 is given with its conserved first and last residue. D genes are given only for firm matches. Some rows have no size entry. The others give once, few or many, or a class for an expanded clone.

cdr3_length: 13; j_call: TRBJ1-1; clone_size: -; v_call: TRBV29-1; d_call: -; cdr3_aa: CSVAIGGNTEAFF; cdr3_nt: TGCAGCGTCGCCATAGGGGGGAACACTGAAGCTTTCTTT
cdr3_length: 16; j_call: TRBJ1-2; clone_size: -; v_call: TRBV7-9; d_call: TRBD1; cdr3_aa: CASSLIPGQGMDGYTF; cdr3_nt: TGTGCCAGCAGCTTAATCCCGGGACAGGGGATGGATGGCTACACCTTC
cdr3_length: 12; j_call: TRBJ1-5; clone_size: -; v_call: TRBV12-3/TRBV12-4; d_call: -; cdr3_aa: CASSPRVQPQHF; cdr3_nt: TGTGCCAGCAGTCCCCGGGTCCAGCCCCAGCATTTT
cdr3_length: 15; j_call: TRBJ1-1; clone_size: -; v_call: TRBV6-5; d_call: -; cdr3_aa: CASSTLRGSGTEAFF; cdr3_nt: TGTGCCAGCAGCACCCTCCGGGGTAGTGGGACTGAAGCTTTCTTT
cdr3_length: 14; j_call: TRBJ1-1; clone_size: once; v_call: TRBV7-3; d_call: -; cdr3_aa: CASSLSIEGTEAFF; cdr3_nt: TGTGCCAGCAGCTTAAGTATCGAGGGCACTGAAGCTTTCTTT
cdr3_length: 16; j_call: TRBJ1-1; clone_size: -; v_call: TRBV28; d_call: -; cdr3_aa: CASSPSLGAGKTEAFF; cdr3_nt: TGTGCCAGCAGTCCGTCCCTTGGCGCGGGGAAGACTGAAGCTTTCTTT
cdr3_length: 13; j_call: TRBJ2-1; clone_size: -; v_call: TRBV9; d_call: TRBD2; cdr3_aa: CASNPGGYNEQFF; cdr3_nt: TGTGCCAGCAATCCGGGGGGGTACAATGAGCAGTTCTTC
cdr3_length: 17; j_call: TRBJ1-6; clone_size: once; v_call: TRBV5-1; d_call: TRBD1; cdr3_aa: CASSLDDTRDRASPLHF; cdr3_nt: TGCGCCAGCAGCTTGGACGATACCCGGGACAGGGCTTCACCCCTCCACTTT
cdr3_length: 16; j_call: TRBJ1-2; clone_size: -; v_call: TRBV5-1; d_call: TRBD1; cdr3_aa: CASSPAGTGLTSGYTF; cdr3_nt: TGCGCCAGCAGTCCTGCCGGGACAGGGTTAACTTCTGGCTACACCTTC
cdr3_length: 14; j_call: TRBJ1-2; clone_size: -; v_call: TRBV5-1; d_call: -; cdr3_aa: CASSLSSVGYGYTF; cdr3_nt: TGCGCCAGCAGCTTGTCGAGCGTTGGATATGGCTACACCTTC
cdr3_length: 16; j_call: TRBJ1-1; clone_size: -; v_call: TRBV6-2/TRBV6-3; d_call: TRBD1; cdr3_aa: CASSRTLLQGDTEAFF; cdr3_nt: TGTGCCAGCAGTCGAACCCTCTTACAGGGGGACACTGAAGCTTTCTTT
cdr3_length: 15; j_call: TRBJ1-3; clone_size: -; v_call: TRBV6-5; d_call: TRBD1; cdr3_aa: CASSYTGASGNTIYF; cdr3_nt: TGTGCCAGCAGTTACACAGGGGCTTCGGGAAACACCATATATTTT
cdr3_length: 14; j_call: TRBJ1-2; clone_size: -; v_call: TRBV6-5; d_call: TRBD1; cdr3_aa: CASSPEGGIKGYTF; cdr3_nt: TGTGCCAGCAGCCCCGAAGGGGGCATTAAGGGCTACACCTTC
cdr3_length: 16; j_call: TRBJ2-2; clone_size: -; v_call: TRBV5-6; d_call: -; cdr3_aa: CASSLVGGIVTGELFF; cdr3_nt: TGTGCCAGCAGCTTGGTGGGGGGAATAGTCACCGGGGAGCTGTTTTTT
cdr3_length: 13; j_call: TRBJ1-1; clone_size: -; v_call: TRBV6-6; d_call: TRBD1; cdr3_aa: CASRRDRAPWAFF; cdr3_nt: TGTGCCAGCAGGCGGGACAGGGCCCCCTGGGCTTTCTTT
cdr3_length: 13; j_call: TRBJ2-5; clone_size: once; v_call: TRBV2; d_call: -; cdr3_aa: CASSGRGLETQYF; cdr3_nt: TGTGCCAGCAGTGGACGGGGATTAGAGACCCAGTACTTC
cdr3_length: 12; j_call: TRBJ1-5; clone_size: -; v_call: TRBV7-9; d_call: TRBD1; cdr3_aa: CASSQGGQPQHF; cdr3_nt: TGTGCCAGCAGCCAAGGGGGCCAGCCCCAGCATTTT
cdr3_length: 13; j_call: TRBJ2-2; clone_size: -; v_call: TRBV6-6; d_call: -; cdr3_aa: CASSYTGIGELFF; cdr3_nt: TGTGCCAGCAGTTACACGGGGATTGGGGAGCTGTTTTTT
cdr3_length: 13; j_call: TRBJ2-7; clone_size: once; v_call: TRBV5-1; d_call: -; cdr3_aa: CASSLGGGYEQYF; cdr3_nt: TGCGCCAGCAGCTTGGGGGGCGGCTACGAGCAGTACTTC
cdr3_length: 14; j_call: TRBJ2-3; clone_size: -; v_call: TRBV5-1; d_call: TRBD2; cdr3_aa: CASSLAGGPDTQYF; cdr3_nt: TGCGCCAGCAGCTTGGCGGGAGGGCCAGATACGCAGTATTTT
cdr3_length: 17; j_call: TRBJ2-5; clone_size: -; v_call: TRBV7-8; d_call: TRBD1; cdr3_aa: CASSLGIGTGFQETQYF; cdr3_nt: TGTGCCAGCAGCTTAGGAATCGGGACAGGGTTTCAAGAGACCCAGTACTTC
cdr3_length: 12; j_call: TRBJ2-1; clone_size: -; v_call: TRBV3-1/TRBV3-2; d_call: -; cdr3_aa: CASSQVSGRVLF; cdr3_nt: TGTGCCAGCAGCCAAGTCTCGGGAAGGGTGCTCTTC
cdr3_length: 13; j_call: TRBJ2-1; clone_size: once; v_call: TRBV29-1; d_call: TRBD1; cdr3_aa: CSVEGQGYDEQFF; cdr3_nt: TGCAGCGTGGAGGGACAGGGGTACGATGAGCAGTTCTTC
cdr3_length: 15; j_call: TRBJ1-2; clone_size: -; v_call: TRBV7-9; d_call: TRBD1; cdr3_aa: CASSLIPGQGDGYTF; cdr3_nt: TGTGCCAGCAGCTTAATTCCGGGACAGGGGGATGGCTACACCTTC
cdr3_length: 14; j_call: TRBJ2-7; clone_size: -; v_call: TRBV5-4; d_call: TRBD1; cdr3_aa: CASSPGTVSYEQYF; cdr3_nt: TGTGCCAGCAGCCCCGGGACAGTATCCTACGAGCAGTACTTC
cdr3_length: 14; j_call: TRBJ2-7; clone_size: -; v_call: TRBV10-2; d_call: TRBD2; cdr3_aa: CASSGTSAGSEQYF; cdr3_nt: TGCGCCAGCAGTGGGACTAGCGCCGGGAGCGAGCAGTACTTC
cdr3_length: 18; j_call: TRBJ2-2; clone_size: -; v_call: TRBV29-1; d_call: TRBD2; cdr3_aa: CSVRTGTSGGAGTGELFF; cdr3_nt: TGCAGCGTTCGGACCGGGACTAGCGGGGGGGCCGGGACCGGGGAGCTGTTTTTT
cdr3_length: 12; j_call: TRBJ2-3; clone_size: once; v_call: TRBV5-6; d_call: -; cdr3_aa: CASSFGTDTQYF; cdr3_nt: TGTGCCAGCAGCTTCGGGACAGATACGCAGTATTTT
cdr3_length: 13; j_call: TRBJ1-1; clone_size: -; v_call: TRBV9; d_call: -; cdr3_aa: CASSQHINTEAFF; cdr3_nt: TGTGCCAGCTCCCAACATATTAACACTGAAGCTTTCTTT
cdr3_length: 16; j_call: TRBJ1-2; clone_size: -; v_call: TRBV11-2; d_call: -; cdr3_aa: CASSRYGGDPTIGYTF; cdr3_nt: TGTGCCAGCAGTCGTTATGGGGGGGACCCGACTATCGGCTACACCTTC
cdr3_length: 14; j_call: TRBJ1-2; clone_size: -; v_call: TRBV10-3; d_call: -; cdr3_aa: CAISEATDNYGYTF; cdr3_nt: TGTGCCATCAGTGAGGCGACAGATAACTATGGCTACACCTTC
cdr3_length: 13; j_call: TRBJ1-5; clone_size: -; v_call: TRBV19; d_call: TRBD1; cdr3_aa: CASRGQGNQPQHF; cdr3_nt: TGTGCCAGTAGGGGACAGGGGAACCAGCCCCAGCATTTT
cdr3_length: 16; j_call: TRBJ1-4; clone_size: -; v_call: TRBV18; d_call: -; cdr3_aa: CASSPIGQGSNEKLFF; cdr3_nt: TGTGCCAGCTCACCAATCGGGCAGGGATCTAATGAAAAACTGTTTTTT
cdr3_length: 12; j_call: TRBJ1-5; clone_size: -; v_call: TRBV27; d_call: -; cdr3_aa: CASSSGNQPQHF; cdr3_nt: TGTGCCAGCAGTTCCGGTAATCAGCCCCAGCATTTT
cdr3_length: 15; j_call: TRBJ1-2; clone_size: -; v_call: TRBV5-1; d_call: TRBD1; cdr3_aa: CASSLTGGPNYGYTF; cdr3_nt: TGCGCCAGCAGCTTAACAGGGGGCCCTAACTATGGCTACACCTTC
cdr3_length: 16; j_call: TRBJ2-1; clone_size: -; v_call: TRBV9; d_call: TRBD2; cdr3_aa: CASSPPSGMKVYEQFF; cdr3_nt: TGTGCCAGCAGCCCCCCTAGCGGGATGAAGGTATATGAGCAGTTCTTC
cdr3_length: 15; j_call: TRBJ1-1; clone_size: -; v_call: TRBV5-5; d_call: TRBD1; cdr3_aa: CASSLTGDSQIEAFF; cdr3_nt: TGTGCCAGCAGCCTCACAGGGGACTCCCAGATTGAAGCTTTCTTT
cdr3_length: 13; j_call: TRBJ1-1; clone_size: -; v_call: TRBV18; d_call: TRBD1; cdr3_aa: CASRGQGALEAFF; cdr3_nt: TGTGCCAGCCGGGGACAGGGGGCCCTTGAAGCTTTCTTT
cdr3_length: 15; j_call: TRBJ2-1; clone_size: once; v_call: TRBV4-3; d_call: -; cdr3_aa: CASSLGGGAKGEQFF; cdr3_nt: TGCGCCAGCAGCCTGGGGGGGGGCGCAAAGGGTGAGCAGTTCTTC
cdr3_length: 19; j_call: TRBJ2-7; clone_size: few; v_call: TRBV11-2; d_call: TRBD2; cdr3_aa: CASSPTRDTWTSGRAGQYF; cdr3_nt: TGTGCCAGCAGCCCGACTCGGGACACATGGACTAGCGGGAGGGCCGGGCAGTACTTC
cdr3_length: 14; j_call: TRBJ1-3; clone_size: -; v_call: TRBV28; d_call: TRBD1; cdr3_aa: CATDTGDSGNTIYF; cdr3_nt: TGTGCCACCGATACAGGGGACTCTGGAAACACCATATATTTT
cdr3_length: 14; j_call: TRBJ1-1; clone_size: -; v_call: TRBV6-6; d_call: -; cdr3_aa: CASSYSRADNKAFF; cdr3_nt: TGTGCCAGCAGTTACTCGAGGGCAGACAATAAAGCTTTCTTT
cdr3_length: 18; j_call: TRBJ2-7; clone_size: -; v_call: TRBV12-1; d_call: -; cdr3_aa: CASSSGTDVIFPPHEQYF; cdr3_nt: TGTGCCAGCAGCTCTGGGACAGACGTTATATTCCCACCCCACGAGCAGTACTTC